This is a list of T cell receptor beta chains from one sample in a study of identical twins. TCRdb analysed the 5' RACE reads with MiXCR anew, one entry per CDR3 protein. The table lists just under 550,000 distinct CDR3 sequences, around 15% of them singletons, with 0.35% to 0.45% in the top ten. This same sample was also taken into another study, of yellow fever vaccine responses in identical twins.

The source material was CD4+ T cells sorted from blood. The receptors originated from a woman between 18 and 29 years old in good health. The CDR3 runs from the conserved cysteine through the conserved F or W. Expanded clones get a size class; other rows say once, few or many, or leave the size out.

cdr3_aa: CASSESASSPDTQYF
v_call: TRBV25-1
clone_size: few

cdr3_aa: CASSQHTGVNTEAFF
v_call: TRBV3-1
clone_size: few

cdr3_aa: CASRGWQETQYF
v_call: TRBV2
clone_size: few

cdr3_aa: CATSRDRSGIVNEQFF
v_call: TRBV15
clone_size: few

cdr3_aa: CASSLAASGFADTQYF
v_call: TRBV5-1
clone_size: few

cdr3_aa: CASSFTGRGKNIQYF
v_call: TRBV5-1
clone_size: -

cdr3_aa: CASSRTIWETQYF
v_call: TRBV7-8
clone_size: -

cdr3_aa: CASSFRGRIQETQYF
v_call: TRBV7-9
clone_size: -

cdr3_aa: CASSLGQEQFF
v_call: TRBV12-3/TRBV12-4
clone_size: many

cdr3_aa: CASSTAVKETQYF
v_call: TRBV6-1
clone_size: few

cdr3_aa: CASSPSSPVRELFF
v_call: TRBV28
clone_size: -

cdr3_aa: CASSLLAGVTYEQYF
v_call: TRBV27
clone_size: few

cdr3_aa: CASSLTRFTEAFF
v_call: TRBV7-6
clone_size: -

cdr3_aa: CAISELDANTGELFF
v_call: TRBV10-3
clone_size: once

cdr3_aa: CSARDFLKHNEQFF
v_call: TRBV20-1
clone_size: -

cdr3_aa: CSAARGTNEKLFF
v_call: TRBV20-1
clone_size: -

cdr3_aa: CSVDTDRPYEQYF
v_call: TRBV29-1
clone_size: -

cdr3_aa: CSAKRGGRSDTQYF
v_call: TRBV20-1
clone_size: few

cdr3_aa: CASHTRDLGHEQFF
v_call: TRBV19
clone_size: few

cdr3_aa: CASSSGEGEKLFF
v_call: TRBV5-1
clone_size: few

cdr3_aa: CASRTTSGQYEQYF
v_call: TRBV6-1
clone_size: -

cdr3_aa: CAISESSIPRADTQYF
v_call: TRBV10-3
clone_size: -

cdr3_aa: CASSQTKSWVDTGELFF
v_call: TRBV3-1
clone_size: -

cdr3_aa: CASSQNVIGGGETQYF
v_call: TRBV3-1
clone_size: few

cdr3_aa: CASRGAGQGEYNEQFF
v_call: TRBV28
clone_size: -

cdr3_aa: CASSFAQGLRAFF
v_call: TRBV12-3/TRBV12-4
clone_size: -

cdr3_aa: CSAGQGSNSPLHF
v_call: TRBV20-1
clone_size: -

cdr3_aa: CASSLIAGGTNEKLFF
v_call: TRBV7-2
clone_size: -

cdr3_aa: CSARTGGYTF
v_call: TRBV20-1
clone_size: -

cdr3_aa: CATSPSGANVLTF
v_call: TRBV24-1
clone_size: few

cdr3_aa: CASSRQGGSGANVLTF
v_call: TRBV3-1
clone_size: -

cdr3_aa: CASSQDPGGQETQYF
v_call: TRBV3-1
clone_size: few

cdr3_aa: CATSRPQTVRETQYF
v_call: TRBV15
clone_size: few

cdr3_aa: CASSYSAGPGTDTQYF
v_call: TRBV6-5
clone_size: -

cdr3_aa: CASSPTAGEQFF
v_call: TRBV6-5
clone_size: few

cdr3_aa: CASRGGIRFTEAFF
v_call: TRBV6-1
clone_size: once

cdr3_aa: CASREAEAGAGYTF
v_call: TRBV5-1
clone_size: many

cdr3_aa: CASSETLGSDTQYF
v_call: TRBV25-1
clone_size: few

cdr3_aa: CASSVEVGTYGYTF
v_call: TRBV9
clone_size: -

cdr3_aa: CASSESRDKNTGELFF
v_call: TRBV10-1
clone_size: few

cdr3_aa: CASSLSGSRYEQYF
v_call: TRBV12-3/TRBV12-4
clone_size: many

cdr3_aa: CASSFRQGRAEAFF
v_call: TRBV12-3/TRBV12-4
clone_size: once

cdr3_aa: CASSASNNEQFF
v_call: TRBV18
clone_size: -

cdr3_aa: CASSLAGINEQYF
v_call: TRBV12-3/TRBV12-4
clone_size: -

cdr3_aa: CATSRGPRASGIENEQFF
v_call: TRBV15
clone_size: few

cdr3_aa: CASSSSGTGGHGELFF
v_call: TRBV7-9
clone_size: -

cdr3_aa: CSVRRQGAPDEQYF
v_call: TRBV29-1
clone_size: -

cdr3_aa: CASSELQRLAGELFF
v_call: TRBV6-1
clone_size: -

cdr3_aa: CASSQDIGSYYNEQFF
v_call: TRBV14
clone_size: -

cdr3_aa: CASNLGQGQGYNSPLHF
v_call: TRBV12-3/TRBV12-4
clone_size: many

cdr3_aa: CASSLVQGAPTGELFF
v_call: TRBV5-1
clone_size: few

cdr3_aa: CASSTAGTGSHEQFF
v_call: TRBV5-1
clone_size: -

cdr3_aa: CATSDFRLAGSYNEQFF
v_call: TRBV24-1
clone_size: -

cdr3_aa: CASSPSPSSYEQYF
v_call: TRBV3-1
clone_size: -

cdr3_aa: CASGFRVYGYTF
v_call: TRBV6-5
clone_size: few

cdr3_aa: CASSPRLAGGGETQYF
v_call: TRBV11-2
clone_size: few

cdr3_aa: CASSQVTPNTGELFF
v_call: TRBV4-2
clone_size: -

cdr3_aa: CSVDVGQQKNTEAFF
v_call: TRBV29-1
clone_size: many

cdr3_aa: CASSPLRGKPPGTGELFF
v_call: TRBV12-3/TRBV12-4
clone_size: few

cdr3_aa: CASSLDKFPYNEQFF
v_call: TRBV7-9
clone_size: few